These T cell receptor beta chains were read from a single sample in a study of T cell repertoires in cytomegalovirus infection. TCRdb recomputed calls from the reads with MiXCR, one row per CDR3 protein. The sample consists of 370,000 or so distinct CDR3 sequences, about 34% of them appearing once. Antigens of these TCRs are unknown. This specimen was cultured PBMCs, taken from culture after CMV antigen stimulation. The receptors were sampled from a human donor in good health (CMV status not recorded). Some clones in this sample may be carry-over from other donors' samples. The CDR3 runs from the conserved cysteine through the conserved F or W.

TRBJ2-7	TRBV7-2	CASDHGGHEQYF
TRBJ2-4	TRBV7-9	CASSQGQKNIQYF
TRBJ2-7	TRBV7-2	CASSLATGWDYERYF
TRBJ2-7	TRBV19	CASSPTGPYYEQYF
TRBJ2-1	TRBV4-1	CASRGLPPPMDNEQFF
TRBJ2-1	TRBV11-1	CASSTGLAGDSYNEQFF
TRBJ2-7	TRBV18	CASTSDFTQGEQYF
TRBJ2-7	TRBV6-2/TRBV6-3	CASRRRTSGRATISYEQYF
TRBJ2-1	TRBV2	CASSEVGFYNEQFF
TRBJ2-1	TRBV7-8	CASSLGGAVNNEQFF